Below, 15 T cell receptor beta chains from the same sample are listed, as sequenced in a study of T cell repertoires in cytomegalovirus infection. No antigen has been identified for these receptors. MiXCR was run by TCRdb on the reads, yielding one entry per CDR3 protein. This repertoire shows around 540,000 distinct CDR3 sequences, more than 30% found once; its top ten account for roughly 15%. Specimen: cultured PBMCs, collected from culture after CMV antigen stimulation. These receptors were obtained from a human donor in good health (CMV status not recorded). Some clones in this sample may be carry-over from other donors' samples.

This clonotype occurred many times. The rearrangement uses TRBV7-4 and TRBJ1-6; 9 bases are a match to TRBD1. The ends lost 1 base at V and 8 bases at J; junction bases unmatched: 3. Germline V gene data show CDR1 as SGHVT and CDR2 as SQSDAQ. CDR3 length: 15 amino acids. The CDR3 DNA follows: TGTGCCAGCAGCTTAGGGACAGGGGTAGATTCACCCCTCCACTTT. It encodes CASSLGTGVDSPLHF. The variable domain in full, completed from reference TRBV7-4 and TRBJ1-6, reads GAGVSQSPRYKVAKRGRDVALRCDSISGHVTLYWYRQTLGQGSEVLTYSQSDAQRDKSGRPSGRFSAERPERSVSTLKIQRTEQGDSAVYLCASSLGTGVDSPLHFGNGTRLTVT.

This clonotype occurred many times. V is TRBV6-2 or TRBV6-3 and J is TRBJ1-5, with D possibly TRBD1 on 6 matching bases. The V gene's germline CDR1 is MNHEY and CDR2 SVGEGT. This CDR3 spans 14 amino acids. The ends were cut back, 6 bases at V and 1 base at J, with 10 bases in the middle. The CDR3 sequence is CASRYGQSNQPQHF. The CDR3 DNA is TGTGCCAGCAGGTATGGACAGAGCAATCAGCCCCAGCATTTT.

The table lists this clonotype with a few counts. The genes are TRBV11-2 and TRBJ2-1; 14 bases line up with TRBD2. CDR1 SGHAT and CDR2 FQNNGV come from the germline V gene. The CDR3 runs 19 residues. Unmatched junction bases numbered 15, after V lost 4 bases and J lost 7 bases. The CDR3 spells CASSYNPRLAGGRGNEQFF. In DNA form, the CDR3 reads TGTGCCAGCAGCTACAACCCGAGACTAGCGGGAGGGCGTGGGAATGAGCAGTTCTTC.

This chain joins TRBV7-2 and TRBJ2-5; 7 nucleotides match TRBD2. The CDR3 covers 14 residues. The V and J ends lost 3 bases and 4 bases, in that order; junction bases with no gene match: 5. Germline values: CDR1 SGHTA, CDR2 FQGNSA. The CDR3 nucleotides read TGTGCCAGCAGCTTGGAGCGGGACCCAGAGACCCAGTACTTC. Its protein product is CASSLERDPETQYF.

This chain uses TRBV7-9 with TRBJ1-4, with D perhaps matching TRBD1 (5 bases). The germline CDR1 and CDR2 sequences are SEHNR and FQNEAQ (reference sequence). The CDR3 sequence is 14 residues long. The V end lost 4 bases, the J end lost 8 bases, and 14 bases lay between the germline ends. The CDR3 loop reads CASSSGHGWEKLFF. The CDR3 DNA sequence: TGTGCCAGCAGCTCCGGACATGGCTGGGAAAAACTGTTTTTT.

This clonotype was detected only a few times. This chain connects TRBV28 to TRBJ1-3; 7 bases map to TRBD1. V dropped 4 bases and J dropped 0; count of bases not matched to a gene: 6. Per the germline V gene, CDR1 is MDHEN and CDR2 is SYDVKM. This CDR3 spans 16 amino acids. The CDR3 DNA reads TGTGCCAGCAGTTCTCCGGGACAGAGCTCTGGAAACACCATATATTTT. Protein product: CASSSPGQSSGNTIYF.

CDR3: CASSIDMGGEQYV. For the CDR3, the DNA is TGTGCCAGTAGTATCGACATGGGGGGCGAGCAGTACGTC. The chain has TRBV19 and TRBJ2-7; tentative D call: TRBD2 (6 bases). Germline CDR1 LNHDA, CDR2 SQIVND (reference sequence). This CDR3 is 13 amino acids long. Deletions cut 3 bases from V and 6 bases from J, with 12 bases between.

The rearrangement uses TRBV6-1 and TRBJ2-1; D is possibly TRBD2 (6 bases). The CDR3 extends over 17 amino acids. The V end lost 6 bases, the J end lost 7 bases, and 25 bases lay between the germline ends. Per the germline V gene, CDR1 is MNHNS and CDR2 is SASEGT. Here the CDR3 reads CASRQGLATYLLNEQFF. In nucleotides, the CDR3 is TGTGCCAGCAGACAAGGGCTAGCGACTTACCTCCTGAATGAGCAGTTCTTC.

A few counts support this clonotype. This chain links TRBV7-2 with TRBJ1-1; D remains ambiguous. CDR3 size: 14 residues. The V gene lost 2 bases and the J gene lost 2 bases, with 9 bases spanning the gap. Germline assignment: CDR1 SGHTA and CDR2 FQGNSA. The CDR3 DNA follows: TGTGCCAGCAGCTTAACGTGGAGCAACACTGAAGCTTTCTTT. This encodes CASSLTWSNTEAFF. Based on the CDR3 plus reference TRBV7-2 and TRBJ1-1, the full variable domain is GAGVSQSPSNKVTEKGKDVELRCDPISGHTALYWYRQSLGQGLEFLIYFQGNSAPDKSGLPSDRFSAERTGGSVSTLTIQRTQQEDSAVYLCASSLTWSNTEAFFGQGTRLTVV.

With respect to this clonotype: Since a much larger clone is just one base distant, this may be a read error. The chain has TRBV6-2 or TRBV6-3 and TRBJ1-5, with D uncertain. The CDR3 totals 11 residues. The V gene's germline CDR1 is MNHEY and CDR2 SVGEGT. V shed 5 bases and J shed 4 bases, with 3 bases lying between them. CDR3 sequence reads: CASSHNQPQHF. CDR3 coding DNA: TGTGCCAGCAGTCATAATCAGCCCCAGCATTTT.

The V and J genes are TRBV14 and TRBJ1-1; D unclear. Germline loops: CDR1 SGHDN, CDR2 FVKESK. This CDR3 is 16 amino acids long. V dropped 0 bases and J dropped 0 bases, with 11 bases sitting between them. The CDR3 sequence is CASSQDQGSLNTEAFF. The CDR3 DNA follows: TGTGCCAGCAGCCAAGATCAAGGAAGCCTGAACACTGAAGCTTTCTTT.

The chain recombines TRBV6-1 with TRBJ2-1; D may be TRBD1 (7 bases). CDR1 and CDR2 from the germline V gene are MNHNS and SASEGT. V gave up 5 bases and J gave up 5 bases, with 13 bases separating them. The CDR3 length is 14 residues. In DNA form, the CDR3 reads TGTGCCAGCAGTCGACAGGGACTCAACAATGAGCAGTTCTTC. As protein: CASSRQGLNNEQFF.

The rearrangement uses TRBV4-2 and TRBJ2-1; 10 bases fit TRBD2. V was clipped by 5 bases and J by 2 bases; unmatched bases: 6. The germline V gene encodes CDR1 LGHNA and CDR2 YNFKEQ. This CDR3 contains 16 residues. The CDR3 coding sequence is TGTGCCAGCAGCGGATCGGGACTAGCGACCTACAATGAGCAGTTCTTC. It codes for CASSGSGLATYNEQFF.

The V and J genes are TRBV7-9 and TRBJ1-1, with TRBD1 matching over 8 bases. The ends lost 5 bases at V and 0 bases at J; junction bases unmatched: 5. The CDR3 loop spans 15 amino acids. Germline V gene sequence: CDR1 SEHNR, CDR2 FQNEAQ (reference sequence). In DNA form, the CDR3 reads TGTGCCAGCAGCCCCGGGGACAGGCTGAACACTGAAGCTTTCTTT. This codes for CASSPGDRLNTEAFF.

This chain uses TRBV28 with TRBJ1-5, with TRBD1 identical over 10 bases. V was clipped by 6 bases and J by 9 bases; unmatched bases: 11. The CDR3 is 15 amino acids. Germline-derived CDR1 and CDR2 are MDHEN and SYDVKM. As DNA, the CDR3 is TGTGCCAGCAGCCCTACAGGGACAGGGGTTCCGCCCCAGCATTTT. Translated: CASSPTGTGVPPQHF.